This T cell receptor (beta chain) was sequenced in a study of T cell clonotyping in hematopoietic cell transplantation. Concerning this clone: Antigen specificity is unknown.

Time point reported: recipient sample about 28 days before transplant, after cytoreduction. Study-wide findings and caveats: Recipient TCR diversity dropped after transplant; expanded clonotypes rose from day 30 to 180.

Sequenced by immunoSEQ multiplex PCR; TCRdb stores in-frame clones only, minus some. The data show tens of thousands of clones, almost 97% seen once. The sequence came from a woman aged 45-60 years with acute myeloid leukemia. Some clones in this sample may be carry-over from other donors' samples. The sample in question was peripheral blood mononuclear cells, obtained before stem cell transplant.

CDR3 loop: CAWSRTNANTGELFF. The DNA of the CDR3 is TGTGCCTGGAGCCGGACCAACGCGAACACCGGGGAGCTGTTTTTT. The chain combines TRBV30 with TRBJ2-2; D uncertain. The CDR3 is 15 amino acids. Trimming shortened V by 3 bases and J by 0 bases, and 11 bases separated the two germline ends. Germline loops: CDR1 GTSNPN, CDR2 SVGIG (reference sequence).